This TCR beta chain was profiled in a study of blood T cell repertoires in COVID-19 (dated by TCRdb to about 2020). As for the study more broadly: The collaborator samples originated in the United States, Italy and Spain and spanned the acute and convalescent phases of COVID-19. The prospective study material was composed of cDNA or gDNA derived from T cells, B-cell-depleted T cells, or PBMCs. The dataset comprised deeply sampled blood TCRbeta repertoires from subjects exposed to, actively infected with, or recovered from COVID-19. A freely available public database, intended as a resource for researchers studying the immune response to SARS-CoV-2, is where the repertoires were released. The samples were drawn from two sources: the first 160 participants of the ongoing ImmuneRACE study, and some 1,300 subjects contributed by 6 global collaborators. The sample metadata nearly always contained a de-identified subject ID, COVID-19 status, age in years and sex. HLA class I and class II types, where available, came from metadata supplied by the sample provider rather than from assay-based typing. Overall results and qualifications from the work: The quantity of clinical and demographic metadata differed by source and by participant and was supplied without curation.

Each collaborating institution followed its own protocols to collect whole blood in K2EDTA tubes. For TCRbeta analysis, collaborators shipped samples in one of three forms: frozen whole blood, isolated PBMCs, or DNA extracted from either of those sample types. The immunoSEQ Assay, a bias-controlled multiplex PCR, was used to amplify TCRbeta CDR3 regions from genomic DNA. As for the original processing: Within the assay, amplification of reference gene primers was used to estimate how many nucleated cells each sample contained. Sequence reads were collapsed and filtered to measure the absolute abundance of every unique TCRbeta CDR3 rearrangement. For each sample, productive Simpson clonality was calculated by taking the square root of Simpson's diversity index across productive rearrangements. TCRdb took over this immuneACCESS table, retaining in-frame rearrangements with V and J assigned. Such tables are incomplete; in checked studies, under half of the missing clones stem from an unresolved V gene, and the remainder is unexplained. The V and J calls and clone size are taken from that table; D and trimming were inferred from the DNA. In all, the sample holds 90,000 to 120,000 clones, and about nine tenths of those were seen once. 5.5% to 8% of the sample is taken by the ten largest.

CDR1 and CDR2, looked up from the germline V gene, are MNHEY and SVGAGI. Germline trimming: 8 bases from V, 5 bases from J; junction bases outside gene matches: 4. The CDR3 runs 13 residues from the cysteine to the phenylalanine. The DNA shown is the 39-base CDR3, in frame from base 1. For this clone: Its binding antigen is unknown. The record has no base qualities; no much larger clone is one base away.

The sample taken for sequencing was peripheral blood. The receptor was derived from a man aged 50 to 59 with active or convalescent COVID-19. The rearrangement combines TRBV6-5 with TRBJ1-4; 8 junctional bases match TRBD1. The CDR3: CASSGGANEKLFF. The DNA sequence is given as TGTGCCAGCTCAGGGGGCGCAAATGAAAAACTGTTTTTT.